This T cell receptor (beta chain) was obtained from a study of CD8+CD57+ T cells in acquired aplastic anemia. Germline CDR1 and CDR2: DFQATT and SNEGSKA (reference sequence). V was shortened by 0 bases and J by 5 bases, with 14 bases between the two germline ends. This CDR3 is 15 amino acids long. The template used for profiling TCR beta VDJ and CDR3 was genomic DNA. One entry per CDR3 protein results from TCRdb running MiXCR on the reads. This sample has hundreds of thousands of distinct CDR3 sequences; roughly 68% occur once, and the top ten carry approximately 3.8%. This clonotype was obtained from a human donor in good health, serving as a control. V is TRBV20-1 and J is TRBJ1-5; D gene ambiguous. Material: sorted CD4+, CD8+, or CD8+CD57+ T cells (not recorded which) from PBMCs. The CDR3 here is CSARDRVTVHQPQHF. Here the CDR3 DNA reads TGCAGTGCTAGAGATAGGGTGACGGTTCATCAGCCCCAGCATTTT.